What follows describes a single T cell receptor (beta chain). The antigen is unknown. This record comes from a study of cytomegalovirus exposure and HLA in healthy donors. Study-wide context: The approximately 600 first-cohort repertoires shared a platform with the roughly 120 validation repertoires, as reported in a later analysis. Broader study findings: A list of 164 TCR beta chains associated with cytomegalovirus was given.

V shed 5 bases and J 4 bases; nucleotides not matched to a gene: 6. Germline V CDR1 and CDR2: SGHRS, YFSETQ. There are 14 residues in the CDR3. TCRdb's table, derived via immunoSEQ multiplex PCR, lists solely in-frame clones and lacks some. There are about 63,000 clones in the sample; more than 80% occur only once, and approximately 1.2% lies in the top ten. This clonotype originated in a woman aged 18-35 years in good health and CMV-seronegative. The chain has TRBV5-1 and TRBJ1-5; 7 bases align to TRBD1. The source material was PBMCs. Here the CDR3 reads CASSSGGTNQPQHF. The CDR3 region has the DNA TGCGCCAGCAGTTCAGGGGGGACAAATCAGCCCCAGCATTTT.